Following are 32 T cell receptor beta chains from one sample sequenced in a study of CD8+CD57+ T cells in acquired aplastic anemia. All sequencing subjects had displayed CD8+CD57+ cell expansion on flow cytometry. It was genomic DNA that served as the template for profiling TCR beta VDJ and CDR3. MiXCR, run by TCRdb on the reads, gives a single entry per CDR3 protein. The repertoire holds 450,000 to 550,000 distinct CDR3 sequences, with roughly 34% as singletons. Sequenced input: sorted CD4+, CD8+, or CD8+CD57+ T cells (not recorded which) from PBMCs. These receptors were obtained from a human donor with aplastic anemia.

This clonotype was counted a few times. The V call is TRBV7-3, the J call TRBJ1-5; D remains unclear. The CDR3 is 13 residues long. The V end lost 8 bases, the J end lost 8 bases, and 16 bases lay between the germline ends. Germline CDR1 SGHTA, CDR2 FQGTGA. The CDR3 here is CASADPLMEPQHF. CDR3 DNA: TGTGCCAGCGCGGACCCCCTAATGGAGCCCCAGCATTTT.

The sample holds a few counts of this clonotype. The chain combines TRBV20-1 with TRBJ1-4; D ambiguous. CDR1 is DFQATT and CDR2 is SNEGSKA in the germline V gene (reference sequence). This CDR3 is 14 amino acids long. The ends were cut back, 1 base at V and 3 bases at J, with 9 bases in the middle. The CDR3 loop is CSARGGSPNEKLFF. The CDR3 DNA sequence: TGCAGTGCTAGAGGTGGCAGTCCTAATGAAAAACTGTTTTTT.

This clonotype was picked up many times. The CDR3 is CASSVIGADTQYF. The CDR3, as DNA: TGTGCCAGCAGTGTAATCGGTGCAGATACGCAGTATTTT. The chain employs TRBV6-1 and TRBJ2-3; D not certain. This CDR3 has 13 amino acids. Trimming cost V 4 bases and J 4 bases, with 9 bases left between them. Germline CDR1 MNHNS, CDR2 SASEGT.

The CDR3 sequence: CATSSRASGVYGYTF. In DNA form, the CDR3 reads TGTGCCACCAGCAGTCGGGCGTCGGGAGTCTATGGCTACACCTTC. The chain recombines TRBV15 with TRBJ1-2; D unclear. CDR1 LNHNV and CDR2 YYDKDF come from the germline V gene (reference sequence). V was trimmed by 3 bases and J by 4 bases, leaving 15 bases between them. The CDR3 totals 15 residues.

The rearrangement joins TRBV27 to TRBJ1-2; D is unresolved. Germline V CDR1 and CDR2: MNHEY, SMNVEV (reference sequence). The CDR3 is 16 residues long. Trimming removed 3 bases from V and 7 bases from J, with 21 bases in between. CDR3 nucleotide sequence: TGTGCCAGCAGTTTTGTGCGATCAAGAGCATCGCGTGGCTACACCTTC. Translating it yields CASSFVRSRASRGYTF.

The CDR3 is CASSFSRTGSSYGYTF. The CDR3 DNA reads TGCGCCAGCAGCTTCTCGCGGACAGGAAGCTCCTATGGCTACACCTTC. The chain has TRBV10-2 and TRBJ1-2, with 7 positions matching TRBD1. The germline CDR1 and CDR2 sequences are WSHSY and SAAADI. Losses at the gene ends were 6 bases for V and 4 bases for J; bases not matched to a gene: 14. This CDR3 has 16 amino acids.

This clonotype was seen ten or more times. The gene calls are TRBV19 and TRBJ2-7; 9 bases map to TRBD1. CDR3 length equals 15 residues. Germline V gives CDR1 LNHDA, CDR2 SQIVND (reference sequence). Trimming at V came to 5 bases and at J to 7 bases, leaving 12 bases not matched to a gene. CDR3 bases: TGTGCCAGTAGTGTTCAGACCGGGACAGGGTTGGAGCAGTACTTC. It codes for CASSVQTGTGLEQYF. Full variable domain (remainder filled in from reference TRBV19 and TRBJ2-7): DGGITQSPKYLFRKEGQNVTLSCEQNLNHDAMYWYRQDPGQGLRLIYYSQIVNDFQKGDIAEGYSVSREKKESFPLTVTSAQKNPTAFYLCASSVQTGTGLEQYFGPGTRLTVT.

In this sample, this clonotype turned up many times. The chain has TRBV7-9 and TRBJ1-6; 7 positions match TRBD1. In germline, CDR1 is SEHNR, CDR2 FQNEAQ (reference sequence). The V and J ends lost 5 bases and 11 bases, in that order; junction bases with no gene match: 12. The CDR3 sequence is 15 residues long. CDR3 sequence reads: CASSTNAGQSAPLHF. DNA of the CDR3: TGTGCCAGCAGCACTAATGCGGGACAGTCCGCACCCCTCCACTTT.

The chain uses TRBV7-2 and TRBJ2-2; D is perhaps TRBD2 (6 bases). The V and J ends lost 7 bases and 5 bases respectively, with 14 bases between them. Looked up from germline, CDR1 is SGHTA and CDR2 is FQGNSA. The length of the CDR3 is 14 residues. CDR3 amino acids: CASIGTAGTGELFF. DNA for the CDR3: TGTGCCAGCATTGGGACTGCTGGTACCGGGGAGCTGTTTTTT.

In this sample, this clonotype turned up a few times. The chain couples TRBV19 to TRBJ1-2; 8 bases match TRBD1. V gave up 3 bases and J gave up 0 bases; unmatched junction bases: 6. Germline CDR1 reads LNHDA; CDR2 reads SQIVND (reference sequence). The CDR3 consists of 16 residues. The DNA of the CDR3 is TGTGCCAGTAGTATCGTTACAGGGGGGTCTAACTATGGCTACACCTTC. As protein: CASSIVTGGSNYGYTF.

Only a few counts were recorded for this clonotype. The V gene is TRBV6-5, the J gene TRBJ2-7, with 7 bases that match TRBD2. CDR1 is MNHEY, CDR2 SVGAGI, per germline. CDR3 size: 14 residues. The V gene end was trimmed by 0 bases and the J gene end by 5 bases; junction bases not matched to a gene: 4. In nucleotides, the CDR3 is TGTGCCAGCAGTTACTCGGAGACTAGCAACGAGCAGTACTTC. Its translation: CASSYSETSNEQYF.

Notes on this clonotype: One end of the junction varies from germline; a read error may be responsible. The chain joins TRBV5-1 to TRBJ1-4, with TRBD1 matching 7 bases. The CDR3 is made up of 16 amino acids. Germline CDR1 SGHRS, CDR2 YFSETQ. As DNA, the CDR3 is TGCGCCGGCAGCTTCCTACGACAGGGCAGTAATGAAAAACTGTTTTTT. This gives the protein CAGSFLRQGSNEKLFF.

J is TRBJ1-2 and V is TRBV29-1; a weak D match, TRBD1 (5 bases). The ends were cut back, 3 bases at V and 8 bases at J, with 19 bases in the middle. The germline CDR1 and CDR2 sequences are SQVTM and ANQGSEA. The CDR3 totals 14 residues. CDR3 bases: TGCAGCGTTGAGGACCTGCCCCAGCGACAGGGCTACACCTTC. Translating it yields CSVEDLPQRQGYTF.

This clonotype occurred many times. V gene TRBV2 combines with J gene TRBJ1-1, with unresolved D. CDR3 length equals 12 residues. CDR1 is SNHLY and CDR2 is FYNNEI in the germline V gene. The V gene lost 2 bases and the J gene lost 7 bases, with 8 bases spanning the gap. The CDR3 loop reads CASSERGSEAFF. The DNA for the CDR3 is TGTGCCAGCAGTGAACGAGGCAGTGAAGCTTTCTTT.

This chain connects TRBV3-1 to TRBJ2-7, with 8 nucleotides matching TRBD1. CDR3 length: 15 amino acids. From germline, CDR1 is LGHDT and CDR2 YNNKEL (reference sequence). J gave up 1 base and V 1 base, and 3 bases lay outside the gene matches. The CDR3 nucleotides are TGTGCCAGCAGCCAAGGAGACAGGGGATCCTACGAGCAGTACTTC. This gives the protein CASSQGDRGSYEQYF.

This clonotype was found a few times. The rearrangement uses TRBV20-1 and TRBJ2-1; tentatively, D is TRBD1 (6 bases). Germline loops: CDR1 DFQATT, CDR2 SNEGSKA (reference sequence). The ends were cut back, 6 bases at V and 8 bases at J, with 11 bases in the middle. The length of the CDR3 is 11 residues. For the CDR3, the DNA is TGCAGTGCCCCACAGGGCGATGAGCAGTTCTTC. Encoded protein: CSAPQGDEQFF.

The chain is built from TRBV20-1 and TRBJ1-6, with D maybe TRBD1 (5 bases). V was shortened by 1 base and J by 7 bases, with 14 bases between the two germline ends. Germline loops: CDR1 DFQATT, CDR2 SNEGSKA (reference sequence). The CDR3 loop spans 15 amino acids. CDR3 nucleotide sequence: TGCAGTGCTAGAGGGTCCGGGGGGAGCAATTCACCCCTCCACTTT. Amino acid sequence: CSARGSGGSNSPLHF.

The chain links TRBV20-1 to TRBJ2-7, with D possibly matching TRBD2 (6 bases). The CDR3 has 13 residues. Germline V lookup: CDR1 DFQATT, CDR2 SNEGSKA (reference sequence). V dropped 5 bases and J dropped 2 bases, with 13 bases sitting between them. The DNA of the CDR3 is TGCAGTGCTCTGGGACTCGGGACCTACGAGCAGTACTTC. The encoded protein is CSALGLGTYEQYF.

This clonotype showed up many times. The chain links TRBV11-2 to TRBJ1-2; the match to TRBD1 covers 8 bases. CDR3 length: 16 amino acids. Germline CDR1 reads SGHAT; CDR2 reads FQNNGV. The V gene end was trimmed by 3 bases and the J gene end by 4 bases; junction bases not matched to a gene: 10. Here the CDR3 reads CASSLNQGARIYGYTF. DNA for the CDR3: TGTGCCAGCAGCTTGAACCAGGGGGCTCGGATCTATGGCTACACCTTC. The full variable domain, rest sourced from reference TRBV11-2 and TRBJ1-2, is EAGVAQSPRYKIIEKRQSVAFWCNPISGHATLYWYQQILGQGPKLLIQFQNNGVVDDSQLPKDRFSAERLKGVDSTLKIQPAKLEDSAVYLCASSLNQGARIYGYTFGSGTRLTVV.

This clonotype was detected once. One junction end disagrees with the germline gene, perhaps due to a read error. The chain links TRBV7-6 to TRBJ1-6; unclear D gene. The CDR3 covers 15 residues. Germline lookup yields CDR1 SGHVS and CDR2 FNYEAQ. CDR3 sequence (DNA): TGTGCCAGCAGCTCCCGACCAGGCAGTAATTCACCCTTCCACTTT. It specifies CASSSRPGSNSPFHF.

The chain employs TRBV6-4 and TRBJ1-4; D call uncertain. The V and J ends lost 5 bases and 4 bases respectively, with 11 bases between them. This CDR3 has 14 amino acids. The germline gives CDR1 MRHNA, CDR2 SNTAGT. The CDR3 here is CASSLGRNNEKLFF. The CDR3, as DNA: TGTGCCAGCAGTCTCGGCAGAAATAATGAAAAACTGTTTTTT.

As for this clonotype: A much larger clone lies a single base off, so this may be a read error. The V call is TRBV20-1, the J call TRBJ1-1; tentatively, D is TRBD1 (5 bases). Germline CDR1 is DFQATT and CDR2 is SNEGSKA (reference sequence). This CDR3 region has 11 residues. The CDR3 protein is CSARAGTGAFF. The DNA of the CDR3 is TGCAGTGCTAGGGCGGGGACTGGAGCTTTCTTT.

Note on this clonotype: Sequence at one end of the junction differs from germline and may be a read error. The chain couples TRBV11-2 to TRBJ2-5; D possibly uses TRBD1 or TRBD2 (5 bases each). The CDR3 runs 17 residues. Germline CDR1 is SGHAT and CDR2 is FQNNGV. The CDR3 loop reads CASSLSQGDPWRETKYF. The CDR3 DNA is TGTGCCAGCAGCTTGTCTCAGGGAGACCCGTGGCGAGAGACCAAGTACTTC.

About this clonotype itself: One end of the junction is discordant with germline, which a read error may explain. This chain uses TRBV20-1 with TRBJ2-5, with TRBD2 matching over 9 bases. This CDR3 has 14 amino acids. The germline CDR1 and CDR2 sequences are DFQATT and SNEGSKA (reference sequence). CDR3 sequence (DNA): TGCAGTGCAAGCGGACTAGCGCATCAAGAGGCCCAGTACTTC. This codes for CSASGLAHQEAQYF.

This clonotype occurred many times. The V and J genes are TRBV10-1 and TRBJ2-2; tentatively, D is TRBD2 (5 bases). Germline V gene data show CDR1 as WNHNN and CDR2 as SYGVQD (reference sequence). This CDR3 has 14 amino acids. With 0 bases removed from V and 5 bases from J, the gap between germline ends came to 7 bases. As DNA, the CDR3 is TGCGCCAGCAGTGAGTCAGGGAGAACCGGGGAGCTGTTTTTT. It specifies CASSESGRTGELFF.

This clonotype appeared a few times. The chain carries TRBV2 and TRBJ2-1; 10 bases fit TRBD2. J gave up 5 bases and V 4 bases, and 11 bases lay outside the gene matches. CDR1 and CDR2 from the germline V gene are SNHLY and FYNNEI. The CDR3 runs to 17 residues. DNA for the CDR3: TGTGCCAGCAGTGTTCCCTCTAGCGGGGGATTGGACAATGAGCAGTTCTTC. Translated, it gives CASSVPSSGGLDNEQFF.

Many counts were recorded for this clonotype. The genes are TRBV7-8 and TRBJ2-7; no clear D gene. Per germline, CDR1 SGHVS and CDR2 FQNEAQ. The CDR3 is made up of 16 amino acids. V lost 0 bases and J lost 5, with 17 bases in between. CDR3 DNA sequence: TGTGCCAGCAGCTTAGCCGCCGTACTAACAAGGAACGAGCAGTACTTC. Translation: CASSLAAVLTRNEQYF.

As concerns this clonotype: A read error is possible here, since a much larger clone lies one base away. CDR3 sequence: CAISDPQGQYF. Here the CDR3 DNA reads TGTGCCATCAGTGACCCCCAGGGGCAGTACTTC. V usage is TRBV10-3 and J usage is TRBJ2-7; D might be TRBD1 (5 bases). Trimming left V 3 bases short and J 9 bases short, with 9 bases between. Germline V CDR1 and CDR2: ENHRY, SYGVKD. The CDR3 runs 11 residues.

The count of this clonotype is one. The J gene is TRBJ2-3, the V gene TRBV2; 10 bases are shared with TRBD2. The CDR3 is 16 residues long. The ends lost 4 bases at V and 11 bases at J; junction bases unmatched: 15. The V gene's germline CDR1 is SNHLY and CDR2 FYNNEI. In DNA form, the CDR3 reads TGTGCCAGCAGTGGAGGGACTAGCGAGAGAAGGCACGAGCAGTATTTT. It yields the protein CASSGGTSERRHEQYF.

V and J are TRBV7-2 and TRBJ2-7, with TRBD2 identical over 7 bases. This CDR3 is built from 15 residues. CDR1 is SGHTA and CDR2 is FQGNSA in the germline V gene. Trimming cost V 5 bases and J 4 bases; bases outside gene matches: 11. Written as DNA, the CDR3 is TGTGCCAGCAGCCCTAAAAGACTAGCAGATTACGAGCAGTACTTC. Amino acid sequence: CASSPKRLADYEQYF.

This clonotype occurred a few times. The chain couples TRBV19 to TRBJ2-2; the D gene is possibly TRBD1 (6 bases). CDR1 LNHDA and CDR2 SQIVND come from the germline V gene (reference sequence). V dropped 5 bases and J dropped 1 base, with 17 bases sitting between them. The CDR3 runs 17 residues. The CDR3 DNA follows: TGTGCCAGTAGTCCGTCTGGGACATACCAGAACACCGGGGAGCTGTTTTTT. It codes for CASSPSGTYQNTGELFF.

This clonotype was detected ten times or more. The chain has TRBV9 and TRBJ1-1; D remains ambiguous. Germline-derived CDR1 and CDR2 are SGDLS and YYNGEE. This CDR3 spans 13 amino acids. Trimming took off 0 bases at V and 0 bases at J, with 3 bases between the two ends. CDR3 DNA sequence: TGTGCCAGCAGCGTAGATATGAACACTGAAGCTTTCTTT. The encoded protein is CASSVDMNTEAFF.